Below are 15 T cell receptor beta chains sequenced from a single sample in a study of cytotoxic CD8 clonotypes in ibrutinib-treated CLL. Profiling relied on immunoSEQ multiplex PCR, and the TCRdb table lists in-frame clones only, not all of them. This table has some 10,000 clones, over 75% appearing once. The starting material was PBMCs, obtained at disease progression, from a patient treated with ibrutinib. These receptors all stem from a human donor with chronic lymphocytic leukemia.

The chain employs TRBV6-6 and TRBJ1-5; no clear D gene. Germline V gene data show CDR1 as MNHNY and CDR2 as SVGAGI (reference sequence). The CDR3 sequence is 15 residues long. V was cut by 7 bases and J by 4 bases, with 17 bases left in between. Here the CDR3 DNA reads TGTGCCAGCACCCTGGCGGTGGGCCCGAATCAGCCCCAGCATTTT. Translated, it gives CASTLAVGPNQPQHF.

The chain joins TRBV18 to TRBJ2-1; D gene unclear. The CDR3 has 15 residues. V shed 4 bases and J shed 0 bases, with 10 bases lying between them. CDR1 is KGHSH and CDR2 is LQKENI in the germline V gene. The CDR3 loop is CASSLDGRSYNEQFF. CDR3 bases: TGTGCCAGCTCACTGGACGGCCGCTCCTACAATGAGCAGTTCTTC.

J is TRBJ1-1 and V is TRBV5-1, with TRBD1 identical over 10 bases. V dropped 4 bases and J dropped 7; count of bases not matched to a gene: 13. The germline V gene encodes CDR1 SGHRS and CDR2 YFSETQ. CDR3 length: 16 amino acids. DNA of the CDR3: TGCGCCAGCAGCCGAGGCCCGACAGGGGGCGGACTTGAAGCTTTCTTT. It translates to CASSRGPTGGGLEAFF.

The chain employs TRBV18 and TRBJ1-1; D is perhaps TRBD1 (6 bases). With 5 bases removed from V and 3 bases from J, the gap between germline ends came to 19 bases. The V gene's germline CDR1 is KGHSH and CDR2 LQKENI. The CDR3 is 16 amino acids. CDR3 DNA sequence: TGTGCCAGCTCAGGGGCAGGGGTGGTCGAGTACACTGAAGCTTTCTTT. Translating gives CASSGAGVVEYTEAFF.

V usage is TRBV7-2 and J usage is TRBJ2-2, with 7 bases lining up with TRBD2. This CDR3 has 19 amino acids. V gave up 1 base and J gave up 7 bases; unmatched junction bases: 18. Germline CDR1 SGHTA, CDR2 FQGNSA. The CDR3 region is CASSLDLVLLAGAYGELFF. The CDR3 DNA reads TGTGCCAGCAGCTTAGATTTAGTTCTATTGGCGGGAGCATACGGGGAGCTGTTTTTT.

The V gene is TRBV7-8, the J gene TRBJ1-5; possibly TRBD1 for D (5 bases). Per germline, CDR1 SGHVS and CDR2 FQNEAQ. The V and J ends lost 5 bases and 4 bases respectively, with 15 bases between them. The CDR3 is 15 amino acids. DNA for the CDR3: TGTGCCAGCAGCCCCGGGCAGGGAGGGAATCAGCCCCAGCATTTT. Its protein product is CASSPGQGGNQPQHF. Looking up the rest from reference TRBV7-8 and TRBJ1-5 gives the full variable domain: GAGVSQSPRYKVAKRGQDVALRCDPISGHVSLFWYQQALGQGPEFLTYFQNEAQLDKSGLPSDRFFAERPEGSVSTLKIQRTQQEDSAVYLCASSPGQGGNQPQHFGDGTRLSIL.

The chain employs TRBV10-3 and TRBJ2-1; no clear D gene. This CDR3 comprises 16 residues. CDR1 is ENHRY, CDR2 SYGVKD, per germline. V was trimmed by 4 bases and J by 8 bases, leaving 21 bases between them. The CDR3 here is CAISGRAVRGGDEQFF. The CDR3 nucleotides are TGTGCCATCAGTGGTCGGGCGGTCCGAGGTGGGGATGAGCAGTTCTTC.

This rearrangement joins TRBV27 to TRBJ2-7, with D maybe TRBD2 (6 bases). Trimming took off 11 bases at V and 0 bases at J, with 17 bases between the two ends. This CDR3 has 14 residues. CDR1 is MNHEY, CDR2 SMNVEV, per germline (reference sequence). In nucleotides, the CDR3 is TGTGCCTGTCGGAGAATAGCGGCCTCCTACGAGCAGTACTTC. Amino acid sequence: CACRRIAASYEQYF.

CDR3 nucleotide sequence: TGTGCCAGCAGCCTCCAGCGGGGAACCACAGATACGCAGTATTTT. Translated, it gives CASSLQRGTTDTQYF. The chain links TRBV7-3 to TRBJ2-3; the match to TRBD2 covers 7 bases. The CDR3 is 15 amino acids. With V trimmed by 5 bases and J by 2 bases, 7 bases remained unmatched. Germline loops: CDR1 SGHTA, CDR2 FQGTGA.

The chain is built from TRBV7-3 and TRBJ1-2; 11 bases are a match to TRBD1. Per germline, CDR1 SGHTA and CDR2 FQGTGA. The length of the CDR3 is 13 residues. V dropped 5 bases and J dropped 8; count of bases not matched to a gene: 4. The CDR3 spells CASSPGQGEGYTF. For the CDR3, the DNA is TGTGCCAGCAGCCCGGGACAGGGGGAGGGCTACACCTTC.

The chain links TRBV25-1 to TRBJ2-7; 7 bases are shared with TRBD1. The germline V gene has CDR1 MGHDK and CDR2 SYGVNS. The V and J ends lost 5 bases and 0 bases, in that order; junction bases with no gene match: 7. CDR3 length: 15 amino acids. The CDR3 sequence is CASSKGQTSSYEQYF. CDR3 bases: TGTGCCAGCAGTAAGGGACAGACCAGCTCCTACGAGCAGTACTTC.

This chain joins TRBV5-6 and TRBJ1-2; D perhaps matches TRBD1 (5 bases). The CDR3 spans 14 residues. V shed 0 bases and J shed 4 bases, with 10 bases lying between them. CDR1 is SGHDT, CDR2 YYEEEE, per germline. The CDR3 sequence is CASSLVREGYGYTF. The CDR3 DNA follows: TGTGCCAGCAGCTTGGTCAGGGAGGGCTATGGCTACACCTTC.

This clone was seen a single time. The chain joins TRBV28 to TRBJ2-3, with 7 nucleotides matching TRBD1. The CDR3 runs 13 residues. Per germline, CDR1 MDHEN and CDR2 SYDVKM. Unmatched junction bases numbered 5, after V lost 5 bases and J lost 6 bases. The CDR3 loop reads CASSQDRVDTQYF. The CDR3 DNA reads as TGTGCCAGCAGTCAAGACAGGGTTGATACGCAGTATTTT. Full variable domain (remainder filled in from reference TRBV28 and TRBJ2-3): DVKVTQSSRYLVKRTGEKVFLECVQDMDHENMFWYRQDPGLGLRLIYFSYDVKMKEKGDIPEGYSVSREKKERFSLILESASTNQTSMYLCASSQDRVDTQYFGPGTRLTVL.

This rearrangement joins TRBV18 to TRBJ2-5; the D gene is possibly TRBD1 (6 bases). With 3 bases removed from V and 6 bases from J, the gap between germline ends came to 14 bases. Germline CDR1 and CDR2: KGHSH and LQKENI. This CDR3 is built from 14 residues. CDR3 in DNA: TGTGCCAGCTCACCCACAGGGCGGCCGAAGACCCAGTACTTC. It translates to CASSPTGRPKTQYF.

This sequence joins TRBV29-1 and TRBJ1-4, with D possibly matching TRBD1 (6 bases). Germline V gene lookup returns CDR1 SQVTM and CDR2 ANQGSEA. This CDR3 has 12 amino acids. V was pared by 4 bases and J by 6 bases, with 9 bases between. The CDR3 DNA is TGCAGCGTTGGAGGGGGAGATGAAAAACTGTTTTTT. Protein: CSVGGGDEKLFF.